The sequence of this TCR beta chain was determined in a study of cytomegalovirus exposure and HLA in healthy donors. The CDR3 length is 14 residues. CDR1 and CDR2 (germline): MNHNS, SASEGT. The V and J ends lost 4 bases and 7 bases respectively, with 13 bases between them. Assay used: immunoSEQ multiplex PCR; TCRdb lists only in-frame clones, some missing. The data hold some 100,000 clones, with around nine tenths observed a single time. This clonotype was sampled from a woman aged 18-30 years in good health and CMV-seronegative. The chain recombines TRBV6-1 with TRBJ1-4, with D hard to call. Material: PBMCs. The CDR3 DNA reads TGTGCCAGCAGTGGTTACCGACAAAGTGAAAAACTGTTTTTT. Translated, it gives CASSGYRQSEKLFF.